A single T cell receptor (beta chain) is shown here with its context. The data were produced by immunoSEQ multiplex PCR, yet TCRdb's version contains in-frame clones alone and is incomplete. Among approximately 100,000 clones, more than 70% were seen once, and the ten largest hold roughly 2.1%. This CDR3 contains 14 residues. CDR1 and CDR2 from the germline V gene are SGHNT and YYREEE (reference sequence). Deletions cut 0 bases from V and 1 base from J, with 4 bases between. This sample is drawn from a study of control samples from healthy donors and cancer patients. The chain recombines TRBV5-4 with TRBJ2-2, with no clear D. Sequenced input: blood. This sequence was found in a woman in her thirties or forties in good health. The CDR3 DNA follows: TGTGCCAGCAGCTTGGTCGGGAACACCGGGGAGCTGTTTTTT. Amino acids: CASSLVGNTGELFF.